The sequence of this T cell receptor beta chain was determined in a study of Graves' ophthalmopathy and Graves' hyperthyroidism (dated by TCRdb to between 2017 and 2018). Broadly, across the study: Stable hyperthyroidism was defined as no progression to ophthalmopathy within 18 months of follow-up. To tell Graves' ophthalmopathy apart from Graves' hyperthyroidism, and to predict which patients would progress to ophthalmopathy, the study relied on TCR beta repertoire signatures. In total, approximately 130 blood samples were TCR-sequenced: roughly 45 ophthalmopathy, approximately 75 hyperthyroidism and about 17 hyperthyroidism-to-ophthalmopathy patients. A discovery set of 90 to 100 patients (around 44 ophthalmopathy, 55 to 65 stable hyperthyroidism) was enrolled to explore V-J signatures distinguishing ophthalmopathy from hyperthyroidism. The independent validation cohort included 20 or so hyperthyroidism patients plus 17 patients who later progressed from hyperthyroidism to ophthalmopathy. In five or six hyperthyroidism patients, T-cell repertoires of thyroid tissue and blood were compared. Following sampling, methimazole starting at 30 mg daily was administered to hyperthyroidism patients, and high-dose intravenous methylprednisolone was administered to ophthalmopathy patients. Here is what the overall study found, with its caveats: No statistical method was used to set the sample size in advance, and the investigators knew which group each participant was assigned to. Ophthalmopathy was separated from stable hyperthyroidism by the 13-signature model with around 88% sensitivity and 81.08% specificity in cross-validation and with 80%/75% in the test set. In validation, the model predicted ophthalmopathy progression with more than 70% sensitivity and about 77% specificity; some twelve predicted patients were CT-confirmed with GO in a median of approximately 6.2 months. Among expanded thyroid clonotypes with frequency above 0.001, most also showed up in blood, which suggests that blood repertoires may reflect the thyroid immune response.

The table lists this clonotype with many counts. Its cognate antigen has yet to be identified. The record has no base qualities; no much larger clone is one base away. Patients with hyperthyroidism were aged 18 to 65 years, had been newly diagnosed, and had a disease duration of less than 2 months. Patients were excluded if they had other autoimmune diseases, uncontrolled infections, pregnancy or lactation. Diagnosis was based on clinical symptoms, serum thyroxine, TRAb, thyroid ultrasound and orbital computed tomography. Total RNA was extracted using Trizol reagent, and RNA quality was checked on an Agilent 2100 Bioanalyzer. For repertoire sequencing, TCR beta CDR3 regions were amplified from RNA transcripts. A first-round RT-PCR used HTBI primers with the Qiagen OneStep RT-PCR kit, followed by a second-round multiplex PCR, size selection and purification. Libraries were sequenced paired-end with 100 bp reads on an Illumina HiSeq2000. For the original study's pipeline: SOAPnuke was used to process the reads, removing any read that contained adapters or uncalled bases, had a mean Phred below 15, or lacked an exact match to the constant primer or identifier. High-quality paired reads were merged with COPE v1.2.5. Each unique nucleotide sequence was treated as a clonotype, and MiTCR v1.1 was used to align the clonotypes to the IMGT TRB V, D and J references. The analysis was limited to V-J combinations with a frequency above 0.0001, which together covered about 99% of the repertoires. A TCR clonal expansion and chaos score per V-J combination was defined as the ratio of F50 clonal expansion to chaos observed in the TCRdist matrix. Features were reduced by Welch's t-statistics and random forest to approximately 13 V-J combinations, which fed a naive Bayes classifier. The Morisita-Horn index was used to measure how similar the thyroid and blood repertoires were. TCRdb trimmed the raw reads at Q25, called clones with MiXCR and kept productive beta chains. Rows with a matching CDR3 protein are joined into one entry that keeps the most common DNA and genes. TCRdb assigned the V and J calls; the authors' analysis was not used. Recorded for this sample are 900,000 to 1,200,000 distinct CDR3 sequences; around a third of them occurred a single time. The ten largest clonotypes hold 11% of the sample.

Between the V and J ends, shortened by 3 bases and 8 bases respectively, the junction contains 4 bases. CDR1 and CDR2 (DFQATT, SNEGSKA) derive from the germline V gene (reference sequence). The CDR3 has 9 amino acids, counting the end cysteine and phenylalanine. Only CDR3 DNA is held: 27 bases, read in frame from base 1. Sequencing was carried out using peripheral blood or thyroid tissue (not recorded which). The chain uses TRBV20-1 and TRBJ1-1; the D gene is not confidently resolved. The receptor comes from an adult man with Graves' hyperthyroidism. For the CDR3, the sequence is CSARGEAFF. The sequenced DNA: TGCAGTGCTAGGGGAGAAGCTTTCTTT.